This T cell receptor beta chain originates from a study of cytomegalovirus exposure and HLA in healthy donors. Study results and limitations: In presence/absence analyses, roughly uniform sequencing depth across donors was assumed.

Comments on this clone: Its specificity is unknown.

Amplification used 60 Vbeta primers and 13 Jbeta primers. As originally analysed: A later analysis counted about 80 million unique TCR beta chains, about 11 million shared. This table comes from immunoSEQ multiplex PCR, and its TCRdb copy is limited to in-frame clones, with some not included. V and J calls plus clone size are reproduced from that table; the DNA served to infer D and trimming. Among around 200,000 clones, around 70% were seen once, and the ten largest hold 2.9%. This CDR3 spans 14 amino acids. Between the trimmed V and J ends, which lost 1 base and 1 base, there was a span of 7 bases. Germline CDR1 MNHNS, CDR2 SASEGT.

J is TRBJ1-1 and V is TRBV6-1; no firm D call. The specimen sequenced was PBMCs. This TCR was recovered from a male donor in good health and CMV-seronegative. The CDR3 sequence is CASSEGLANTEAFF. For the CDR3, the DNA is TGTGCCAGCAGTGAAGGTTTAGCGAACACTGAAGCTTTCTTT.